This paragraph covers one T cell receptor (beta chain) sequence. The antigen is not known. From germline, CDR1 is SGHNT and CDR2 YYREEE (reference sequence). The CDR3 is 14 residues long. V lost 0 bases, J lost 8 bases, and 5 bases stayed unmatched. The sample belongs to a study of T cell responses to AZD1222 COVID-19 vaccine. Repertoires were generated with immunoSEQ multiplex PCR, while TCRdb's copy carries only in-frame clones and drops some. The sample has 95,000 to 120,000 clones, more than 70% seen once. Broader study findings: Clonal diversity was possibly underestimated, and the donors were mostly white British, with more females. The span of vaccine-associated CD4 TCRs extended across spike, with dominance at 160-218 and 743-854. Only after the peak T cell response were repertoires sampled. The number of AZD1222 recipients seropositive at baseline was only five to seven.

The sample consisted of peripheral blood, taken on day 0 of MenACWY control vaccination. The TCR sequence derives from an adult in good health. This chain uses TRBV5-4 with TRBJ1-2, with 9 positions matching TRBD1. The CDR3 is CASSLEGTGLGYTF. In nucleotides, the CDR3 is TGTGCCAGCAGCTTGGAGGGGACAGGGTTGGGCTACACCTTC.